This T cell receptor beta chain was found in a study of CD8 T cells in Susac syndrome. About 0.5 to 1 ug RNA was reverse transcribed with random hexamers. TCRdb used MiXCR to reprocess the immunoSEQ multiplex PCR reads, holding one entry per CDR3 protein. This sample yields approximately 150,000 distinct CDR3 sequences, of which 94% are seen a single time; 0.085% to 0.095% belongs to the top ten. The CDR3 sequence is 16 residues long. V dropped 2 bases and J dropped 5; count of bases not matched to a gene: 8. CDR1 and CDR2 (germline): SGHTA, FQGNSA. This rearrangement joins TRBV7-2 to TRBJ1-5, with TRBD1 matching 8 bases. The receptor was derived from a human donor with multiple sclerosis. The sample was CD4+ T cells from PBMCs. In DNA form, the CDR3 reads TGTGCCAGCAGCTTACAGGTGGACAGGGTAGATCAGCCCCAGCATTTT. Translated, it gives CASSLQVDRVDQPQHF.